This TCR beta chain was sequenced in a study of blood T cell repertoires in COVID-19. Study-wide context: The origin of the acute and convalescent COVID-19 samples was the United States, Italy and Spain. T cells, B-cell-depleted T cells, or PBMCs provided the cDNA or gDNA that served as material.

Concerning this clone itself: The same CDR3 can be traced to other DNA sequences in this sample.

Authors' data handling: Quantification of nucleated cells was approximated via reference gene primer amplification. Some clones are missing from TCRdb's copy, which holds only in-frame ones; the method was immunoSEQ multiplex PCR. Clone size and the V and J calls come from that table; the DNA yielded D and trimming. Here the sample spans about 150,000 clones, 80% to 90% being singletons. The V gene lost 0 bases and the J gene lost 1 base, with 3 bases spanning the gap. Germline V gene data show CDR1 as SGHTA and CDR2 as FQGNSA. The CDR3 is 13 residues long. Specimen: peripheral blood. The receptor comes from a woman between 70 and 85 years old with acute or convalescent COVID-19. This chain links TRBV7-2 with TRBJ1-1, with D hard to call. Written as DNA, the CDR3 is TGTGCCAGCAGCTTAGCCAGGAACACTGAAGCTTTCTTT. Translation gives CASSLARNTEAFF.